What follows describes a single TCR beta chain. Its specificity is not known. The sequenced template was cDNA made from the entire isolated RNA. This table comes from immunoSEQ multiplex PCR, and its TCRdb copy is limited to in-frame clones, with some not included. Of some 660,000 clones in the sample, more than 13% were seen once. This sample was taken from a study of beta chain features in type 1 diabetes. Study-level results: All four CD4+ subsets of Type 1 diabetes patients contained TCRB CDR3s that were moderately but significantly shorter.

Trimming stripped 5 bases from V and 0 bases from J, with 13 bases between. Germline values: CDR1 PRHDT, CDR2 FYEKMQ (reference sequence). This CDR3 spans 15 amino acids. The TCR originated in a man in his late teens or twenties with type 1 diabetes. Sequences were obtained from naive CD4+ T cells from blood. This chain joins TRBV13 and TRBJ1-1; tentative D call: TRBD1 (6 bases). The CDR3 region is CASSPDGGLNTEAFF. CDR3 nucleotide sequence: TGTGCCAGCAGCCCAGACGGGGGCTTGAACACTGAAGCTTTCTTT.